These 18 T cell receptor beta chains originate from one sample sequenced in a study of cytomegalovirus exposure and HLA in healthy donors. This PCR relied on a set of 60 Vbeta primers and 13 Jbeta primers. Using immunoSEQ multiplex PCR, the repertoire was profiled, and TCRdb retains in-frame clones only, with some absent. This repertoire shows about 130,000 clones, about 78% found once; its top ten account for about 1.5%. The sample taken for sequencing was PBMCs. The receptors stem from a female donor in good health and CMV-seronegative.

CDR3 nucleotides: TGCGCCAGCAGCTTGGGCACAGAGCAAGAGACCCAGTACTTC. It is translated as CASSLGTEQETQYF. The chain recombines TRBV5-1 with TRBJ2-5; no reliable D call. Trimming took 0 bases from V and 2 from J, leaving 8 bases between them. The CDR3 length is 14 residues. The germline gives CDR1 SGHRS, CDR2 YFSETQ.

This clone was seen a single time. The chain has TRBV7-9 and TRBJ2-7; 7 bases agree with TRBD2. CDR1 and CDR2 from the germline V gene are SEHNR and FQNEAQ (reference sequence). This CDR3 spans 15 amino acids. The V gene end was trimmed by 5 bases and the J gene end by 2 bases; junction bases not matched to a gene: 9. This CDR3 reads CASSNPTAGTYEQYF. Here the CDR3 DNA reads TGTGCCAGCAGCAACCCGACAGCGGGGACCTACGAGCAGTACTTC. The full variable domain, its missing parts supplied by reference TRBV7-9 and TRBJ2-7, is DTGVSQNPRHKITKRGQNVTFRCDPISEHNRLYWYRQTLGQGPEFLTYFQNEAQLEKSRLLSDRFSAERPKGSFSTLEIQRTEQGDSAMYLCASSNPTAGTYEQYFGPGTRLTVT.

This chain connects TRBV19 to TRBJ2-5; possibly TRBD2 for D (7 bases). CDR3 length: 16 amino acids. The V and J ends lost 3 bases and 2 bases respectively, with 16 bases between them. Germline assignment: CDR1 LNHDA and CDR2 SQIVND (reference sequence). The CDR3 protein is CASSMWGGRLQETQYF. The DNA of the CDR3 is TGTGCCAGTAGTATGTGGGGGGGCAGATTACAAGAGACCCAGTACTTC.

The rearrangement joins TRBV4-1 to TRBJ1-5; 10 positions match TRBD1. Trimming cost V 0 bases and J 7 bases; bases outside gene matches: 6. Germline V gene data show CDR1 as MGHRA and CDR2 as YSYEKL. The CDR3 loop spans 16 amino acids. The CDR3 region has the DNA TGCGCCAGCAGCCAAGATCCGGGACAGGGGAGGCAGCCCCAGCATTTT. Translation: CASSQDPGQGRQPQHF.

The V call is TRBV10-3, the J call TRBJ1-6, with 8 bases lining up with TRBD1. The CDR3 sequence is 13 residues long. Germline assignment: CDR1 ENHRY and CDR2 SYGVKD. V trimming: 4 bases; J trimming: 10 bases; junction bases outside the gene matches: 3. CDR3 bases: TGTGCCATCAGTGCTACAGGGGGATCACCCCTCCACTTT. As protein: CAISATGGSPLHF.

CDR3: CASSLAGPGELFF. DNA for the CDR3: TGTGCCAGCAGCTTAGCGGGGCCCGGGGAGCTGTTTTTT. The V and J genes are TRBV7-9 and TRBJ2-2, with TRBD1 as a possible D gene (5 bases). The CDR3 has 13 residues. Germline V gene sequence: CDR1 SEHNR, CDR2 FQNEAQ (reference sequence). Trimming removed 0 bases at V and 6 bases at J, with 5 bases between.

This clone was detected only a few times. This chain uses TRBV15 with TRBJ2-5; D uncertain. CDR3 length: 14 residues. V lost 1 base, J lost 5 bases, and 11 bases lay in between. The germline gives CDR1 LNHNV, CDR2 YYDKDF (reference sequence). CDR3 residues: CATSRARSGETQYF. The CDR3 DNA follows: TGTGCCACCAGCAGAGCGAGGAGTGGGGAGACCCAGTACTTC.

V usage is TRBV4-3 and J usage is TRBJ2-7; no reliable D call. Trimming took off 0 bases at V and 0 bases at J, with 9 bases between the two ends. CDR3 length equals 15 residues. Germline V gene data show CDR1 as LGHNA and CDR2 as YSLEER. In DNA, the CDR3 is TGCGCCAGCAGCCAAGATCTCTCCGGCTCCTACGAGCAGTACTTC. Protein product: CASSQDLSGSYEQYF.

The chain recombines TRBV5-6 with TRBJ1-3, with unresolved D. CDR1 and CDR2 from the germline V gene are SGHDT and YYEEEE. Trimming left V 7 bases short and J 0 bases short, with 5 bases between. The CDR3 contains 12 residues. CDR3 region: CASHGSGNTIYF. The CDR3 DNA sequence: TGTGCCAGCCACGGCTCTGGAAACACCATATATTTT.

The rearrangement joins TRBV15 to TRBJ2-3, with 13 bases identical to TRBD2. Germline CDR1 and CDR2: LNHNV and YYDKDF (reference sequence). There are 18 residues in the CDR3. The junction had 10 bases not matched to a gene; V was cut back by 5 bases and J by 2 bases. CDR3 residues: CATSGRRLAGGTTDTQYF. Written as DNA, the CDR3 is TGTGCCACCAGCGGACGGCGACTAGCGGGAGGTACCACAGATACGCAGTATTTT. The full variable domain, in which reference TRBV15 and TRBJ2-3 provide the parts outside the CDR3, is DAMVIQNPRYQVTQFGKPVTLSCSQTLNHNVMYWYQQKSSQAPKLLFHYYDKDFNNEADTPDNFQSRRPNTSFCFLDIRSPGLGDTAMYLCATSGRRLAGGTTDTQYFGPGTRLTVL.

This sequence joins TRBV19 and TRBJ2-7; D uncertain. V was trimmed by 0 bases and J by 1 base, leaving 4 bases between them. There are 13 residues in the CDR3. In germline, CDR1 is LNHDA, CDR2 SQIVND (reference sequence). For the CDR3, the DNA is TGTGCCAGTAGTATAGACAGTTCCTACGAGCAGTACTTC. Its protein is CASSIDSSYEQYF.

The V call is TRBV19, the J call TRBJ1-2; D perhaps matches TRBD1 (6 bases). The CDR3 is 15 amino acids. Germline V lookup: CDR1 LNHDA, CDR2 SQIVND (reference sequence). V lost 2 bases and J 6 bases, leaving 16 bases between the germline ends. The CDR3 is CASSITGRGTHGYTF. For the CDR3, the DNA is TGTGCCAGTAGTATAACGGGCAGGGGCACCCATGGCTACACCTTC.

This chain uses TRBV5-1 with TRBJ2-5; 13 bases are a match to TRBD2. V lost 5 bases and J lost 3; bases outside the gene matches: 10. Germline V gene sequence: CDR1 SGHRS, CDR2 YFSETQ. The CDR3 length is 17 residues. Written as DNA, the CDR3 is TGCGCCAGCAGGCACGGACTAGCGGGGGCAGATAAAGAGACCCAGTACTTC. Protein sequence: CASRHGLAGADKETQYF. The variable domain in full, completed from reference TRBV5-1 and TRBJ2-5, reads KAGVTQTPRYLIKTRGQQVTLSCSPISGHRSVSWYQQTPGQGLQFLFEYFSETQRNKGNFPGRFSGRQFSNSRSEMNVSTLELGDSALYLCASRHGLAGADKETQYFGPGTRLLVL.

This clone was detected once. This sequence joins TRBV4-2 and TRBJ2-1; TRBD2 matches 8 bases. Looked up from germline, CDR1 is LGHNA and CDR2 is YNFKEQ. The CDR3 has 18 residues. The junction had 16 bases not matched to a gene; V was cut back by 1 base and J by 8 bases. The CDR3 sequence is CASSQGLRGSGGPDEQFF. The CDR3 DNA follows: TGTGCCAGCAGCCAAGGCCTCCGCGGATCGGGAGGGCCGGATGAGCAGTTCTTC.

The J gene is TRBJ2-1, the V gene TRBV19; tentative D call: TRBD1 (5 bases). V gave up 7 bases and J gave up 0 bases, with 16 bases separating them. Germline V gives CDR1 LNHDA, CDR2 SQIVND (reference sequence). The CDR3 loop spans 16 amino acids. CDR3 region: CASTGQGPNSYNEQFF. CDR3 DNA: TGTGCCAGTACCGGGCAGGGCCCCAACTCCTACAATGAGCAGTTCTTC.

The CDR3 DNA reads TGCGCCAGCAGCTTGGCCCTGACAGGGATGGACGAGCAGTACTTC. Encoded protein: CASSLALTGMDEQYF. The gene calls are TRBV5-1 and TRBJ2-7, with 7 bases identical to TRBD1. V dropped 0 bases and J dropped 5; count of bases not matched to a gene: 8. Per germline, CDR1 SGHRS and CDR2 YFSETQ. The CDR3 consists of 15 residues.

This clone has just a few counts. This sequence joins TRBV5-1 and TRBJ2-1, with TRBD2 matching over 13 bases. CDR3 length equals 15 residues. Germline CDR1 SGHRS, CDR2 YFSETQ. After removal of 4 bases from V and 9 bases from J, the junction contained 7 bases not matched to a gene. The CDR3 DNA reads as TGCGCCAGCAGCCCTGGACTAGCGGGAGACAGTGAGCAGTTCTTC. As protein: CASSPGLAGDSEQFF.

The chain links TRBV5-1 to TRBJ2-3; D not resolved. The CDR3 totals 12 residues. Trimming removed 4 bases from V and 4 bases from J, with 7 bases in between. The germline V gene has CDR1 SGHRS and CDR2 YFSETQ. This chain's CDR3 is CASSQSADTQYF. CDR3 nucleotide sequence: TGCGCCAGCAGCCAGAGCGCAGATACGCAGTATTTT.